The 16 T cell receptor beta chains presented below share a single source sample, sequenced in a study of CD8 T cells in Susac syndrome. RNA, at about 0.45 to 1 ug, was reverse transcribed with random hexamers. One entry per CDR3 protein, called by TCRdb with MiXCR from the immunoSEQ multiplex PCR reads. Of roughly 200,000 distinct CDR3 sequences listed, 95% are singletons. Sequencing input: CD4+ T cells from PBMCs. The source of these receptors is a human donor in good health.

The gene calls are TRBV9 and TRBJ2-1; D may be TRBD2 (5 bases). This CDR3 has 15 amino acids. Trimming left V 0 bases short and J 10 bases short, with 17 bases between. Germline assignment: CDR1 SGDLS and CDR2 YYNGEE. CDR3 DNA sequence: TGTGCCAGCAGCGTAGAGTGGGAGCCGGGGAGCGAGCAGTTCTTC. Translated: CASSVEWEPGSEQFF. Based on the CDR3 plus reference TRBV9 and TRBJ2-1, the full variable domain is DSGVTQTPKHLITATGQRVTLRCSPRSGDLSVYWYQQSLDQGLQFLIQYYNGEERAKGNILERFSAQQFPDLHSELNLSSLELGDSALYFCASSVEWEPGSEQFFGPGTRLTVL.

The CDR3 sequence: CASSGSDGELFF. The CDR3 bases are TGTGCCAGCAGCGGATCCGACGGGGAGCTGTTTTTT. The rearrangement joins TRBV3-1 to TRBJ2-2; D remains ambiguous. CDR1 is LGHDT and CDR2 is YNNKEL in the germline V gene (reference sequence). V lost 5 bases, J lost 7 bases, and 8 bases lay in between. The CDR3 is 12 amino acids. Full variable domain (rest looked up from reference TRBV3-1 and TRBJ2-2): DTAVSQTPKYLVTQMGNDKSIKCEQNLGHDTMYWYKQDSKKFLKIMFSYNNKELIINETVPNRFSPKSPDKAHLNLHINSLELGDSAVYFCASSGSDGELFFGEGSRLTVL.

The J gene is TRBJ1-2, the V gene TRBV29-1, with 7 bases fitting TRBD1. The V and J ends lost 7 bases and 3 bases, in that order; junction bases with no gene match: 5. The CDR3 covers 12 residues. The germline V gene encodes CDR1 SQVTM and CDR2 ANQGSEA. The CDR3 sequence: CSAQGGDYGYTF. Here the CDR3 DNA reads TGCAGCGCCCAGGGGGGGGACTATGGCTACACCTTC.

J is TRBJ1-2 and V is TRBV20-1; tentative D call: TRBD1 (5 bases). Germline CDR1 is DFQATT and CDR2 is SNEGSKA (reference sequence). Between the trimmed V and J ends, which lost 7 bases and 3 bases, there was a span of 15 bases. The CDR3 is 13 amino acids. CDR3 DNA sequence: TGCAGTGGCTCCATAGACAGTGACTATGGCTACACCTTC. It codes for CSGSIDSDYGYTF.

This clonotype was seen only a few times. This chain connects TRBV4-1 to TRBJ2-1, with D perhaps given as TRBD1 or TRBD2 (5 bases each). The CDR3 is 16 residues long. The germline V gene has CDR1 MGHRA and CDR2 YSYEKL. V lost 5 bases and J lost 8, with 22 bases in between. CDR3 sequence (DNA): TGCGCCAGCAGCACTCCCCGGGACGCGGTCGACGATGAGCAGTTCTTC. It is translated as CASSTPRDAVDDEQFF.

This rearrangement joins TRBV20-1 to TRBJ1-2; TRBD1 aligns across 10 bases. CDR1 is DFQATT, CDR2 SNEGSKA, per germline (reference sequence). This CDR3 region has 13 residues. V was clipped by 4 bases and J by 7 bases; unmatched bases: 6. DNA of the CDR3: TGCAGTGCTAACGACAGGGGGCGCGTTGGCTACACCTTC. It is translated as CSANDRGRVGYTF.

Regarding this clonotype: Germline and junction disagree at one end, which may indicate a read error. The CDR3 loop reads CASSEYSPPGQIF. Written as DNA, the CDR3 is TGTGCCAGCAGTGAATATAGCCCTCCGGGACAGATTTTC. This chain links TRBV25-1 with TRBJ2-7; 7 bases agree with TRBD1. The CDR3 has 13 residues. CDR1 and CDR2 (germline): MGHDK, SYGVNS.

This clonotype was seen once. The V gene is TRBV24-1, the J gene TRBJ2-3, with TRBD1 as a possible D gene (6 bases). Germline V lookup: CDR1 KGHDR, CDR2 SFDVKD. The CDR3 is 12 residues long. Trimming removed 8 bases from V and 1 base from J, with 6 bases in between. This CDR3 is CATKGGTDTQYF. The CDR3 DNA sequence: TGTGCCACCAAGGGGGGCACAGATACGCAGTATTTT.

CDR3 region: CAISEGAGDSPLHF. Here the CDR3 DNA reads TGTGCCATCAGTGAGGGGGCAGGAGATTCACCCCTCCACTTT. This chain links TRBV10-3 with TRBJ1-6, with D possibly matching TRBD1 (5 bases). V was pared by 2 bases and J by 8 bases, with 10 bases between. CDR1 is ENHRY, CDR2 SYGVKD, per germline. This CDR3 comprises 14 residues.

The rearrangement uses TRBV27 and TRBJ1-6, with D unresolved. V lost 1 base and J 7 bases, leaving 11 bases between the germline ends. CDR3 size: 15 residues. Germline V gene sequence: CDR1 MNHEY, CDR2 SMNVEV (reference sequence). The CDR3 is CASSLYLGENSPLHF. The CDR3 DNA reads TGTGCCAGCAGTTTATATTTAGGCGAGAATTCACCCCTCCACTTT.

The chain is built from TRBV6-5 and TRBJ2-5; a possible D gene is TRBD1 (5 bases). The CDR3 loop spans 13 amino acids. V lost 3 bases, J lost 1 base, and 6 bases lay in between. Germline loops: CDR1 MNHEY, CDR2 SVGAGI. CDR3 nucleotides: TGTGCCAGCAGTTATGACAGCCAAGAGACCCAGTACTTC. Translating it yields CASSYDSQETQYF.

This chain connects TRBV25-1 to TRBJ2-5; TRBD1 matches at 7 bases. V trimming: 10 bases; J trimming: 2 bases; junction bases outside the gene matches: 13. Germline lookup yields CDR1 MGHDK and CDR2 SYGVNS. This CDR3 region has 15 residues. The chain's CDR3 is CATADRAAPQETQYF. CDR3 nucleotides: TGTGCCACCGCTGACAGGGCCGCGCCACAAGAGACCCAGTACTTC.

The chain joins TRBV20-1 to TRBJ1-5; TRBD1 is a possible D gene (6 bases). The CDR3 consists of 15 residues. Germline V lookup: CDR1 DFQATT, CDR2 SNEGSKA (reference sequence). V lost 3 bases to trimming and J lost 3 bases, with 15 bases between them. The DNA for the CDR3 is TGCAGTGCTAGTAATCCGGGACACCACAATCAGCCCCAGCATTTT. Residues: CSASNPGHHNQPQHF.

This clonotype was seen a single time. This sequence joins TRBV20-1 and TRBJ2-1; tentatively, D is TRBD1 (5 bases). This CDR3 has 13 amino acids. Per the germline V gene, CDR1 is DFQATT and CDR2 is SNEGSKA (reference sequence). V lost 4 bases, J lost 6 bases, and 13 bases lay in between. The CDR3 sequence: CSATLLGANEQFF. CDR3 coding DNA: TGCAGTGCTACGCTTCTAGGGGCCAATGAGCAGTTCTTC.

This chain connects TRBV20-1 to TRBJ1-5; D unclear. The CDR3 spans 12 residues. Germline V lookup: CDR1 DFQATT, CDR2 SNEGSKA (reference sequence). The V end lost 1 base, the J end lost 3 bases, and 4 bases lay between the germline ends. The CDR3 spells CSARVSNQPQHF. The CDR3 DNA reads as TGCAGTGCTAGAGTTTCCAATCAGCCCCAGCATTTT.

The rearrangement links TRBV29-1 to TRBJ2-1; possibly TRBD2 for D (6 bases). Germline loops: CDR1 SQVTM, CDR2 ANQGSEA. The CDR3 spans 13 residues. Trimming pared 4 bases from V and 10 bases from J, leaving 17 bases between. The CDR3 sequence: CSVALAPPIEQFF. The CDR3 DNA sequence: TGCAGCGTTGCACTAGCCCCTCCTATAGAGCAGTTCTTC.